Following are 27 T cell receptor beta chains from one sample sequenced in a study of naive and memory T cell subsets. Whole-study results and caveats: Possibly reflecting memory cells re-expressing CD45RA, a few larger clonotypes occurred in naive repertoires, especially CD8.

The antigens for these receptors are not known. The beta constant-region primer was an equimolar mix of two oligonucleotides covering TRBC1 and TRBC2. Nested alpha and beta constant-region primers with the SP2 primer drove four PCR rounds on ligated cDNA. Via MiXCR, TCRdb re-called the UMI-ligation and nested PCR reads, giving one row per CDR3 protein. The table shows roughly 100,000 distinct CDR3 sequences, with approximately 15% occurring only once. The sequenced sample was naive CD8+ T cells from blood. The receptors were gathered from a human donor in good health.

This clonotype was seen only a few times. This chain joins TRBV21-1 and TRBJ1-1. TRBV21-1 is described as a pseudogene. This CDR3 has 15 amino acids. CDR3 loop: CASSKGRYEDTEAFF. DNA for the CDR3: TGTGCCAGCAGCAAAGGGAGGTACGAAGACACTGAAGCTTTCTTT.

CDR3 nucleotides: TGCGCCAGCAGCTTGGCCGATGTATCTATGGGCTACACCTTC. It yields the protein CASSLADVSMGYTF. V and J are TRBV5-1 and TRBJ1-2; the D is unclear. Trimming removed 0 bases from V and 8 bases from J, with 14 bases in between. This CDR3 is 14 amino acids long. Per the germline V gene, CDR1 is SGHRS and CDR2 is YFSETQ.

This clonotype was counted many times. The V gene is TRBV9, the J gene TRBJ2-7, with D perhaps TRBD1 or TRBD2 (6 bases each). The CDR3 has 15 amino acids. Trimming cost V 0 bases and J 5 bases, with 15 bases left between them. Germline values: CDR1 SGDLS, CDR2 YYNGEE. The CDR3 sequence: CASSVAGAGTDEQYF. The CDR3 DNA is TGTGCCAGCAGCGTAGCGGGGGCAGGGACGGACGAGCAGTACTTC.

At least ten counts were recorded for this clonotype. The chain links TRBV7-9 to TRBJ2-3; 7 bases map to TRBD2. Per germline, CDR1 SEHNR and CDR2 FQNEAQ (reference sequence). After removal of 5 bases from V and 2 bases from J, the junction contained 10 bases not matched to a gene. The CDR3 has 16 residues. The CDR3 nucleotides read TGTGCCAGCAGCGCCCCGGTCGGGAGGTACACAGATACGCAGTATTTT. This translates into CASSAPVGRYTDTQYF.

This clonotype was seen ten or more times. The chain employs TRBV5-4 and TRBJ2-3, with TRBD2 matching 11 bases. The CDR3 is 15 amino acids. The J segment lost 1 base and the V segment lost 3 bases, leaving 1 base of the junction unmatched. Germline CDR1 and CDR2: SGHNT and YYREEE (reference sequence). The CDR3 coding sequence is TGTGCCAGCAGCTCGGGACTAGCGGGCACAGATACGCAGTATTTT. Protein: CASSSGLAGTDTQYF.

The sample holds many counts of this clonotype. V is TRBV13 and J is TRBJ2-2; 9 bases are shared with TRBD1. Germline assignment: CDR1 PRHDT and CDR2 FYEKMQ (reference sequence). Germline trimming cut 4 bases from V and 1 base from J; bases unmatched to any gene: 4. The CDR3 covers 16 residues. CDR3 nucleotide sequence: TGTGCCAGCAGCTACAACAGGGGGCGGAACACCGGGGAGCTGTTTTTT. Amino acid sequence: CASSYNRGRNTGELFF.

The rearrangement uses TRBV3-1 and TRBJ1-5; D may be TRBD1 (5 bases). The CDR3 totals 15 residues. V shed 6 bases and J shed 3 bases, with 15 bases lying between them. Per germline, CDR1 LGHDT and CDR2 YNNKEL (reference sequence). The CDR3 loop is CASSPDSNLNQPQHF. The CDR3 DNA is TGTGCCAGCAGTCCCGACAGCAACCTCAATCAGCCCCAGCATTTT.

This clonotype has a handful of counts. The chain uses TRBV6-5 and TRBJ2-5; D may be TRBD2 (6 bases). The CDR3 totals 15 residues. Deletions cut 6 bases from V and 2 bases from J, with 16 bases between. Per the germline V gene, CDR1 is MNHEY and CDR2 is SVGAGI. In nucleotides, the CDR3 is TGTGCCAGCAGACGACGACTAGGTATACAAGAGACCCAGTACTTC. Its translation is CASRRRLGIQETQYF.

This clonotype was observed a handful of times. The chain joins TRBV9 to TRBJ2-1, with D possibly TRBD1 on 6 matching bases. CDR3 size: 13 residues. Trimming took off 4 bases at V and 8 bases at J, with 13 bases between the two ends. From germline, CDR1 is SGDLS and CDR2 YYNGEE. Written as DNA, the CDR3 is TGTGCCAGCAGCCCCCGGACAGTTCATGAGCAGTTCTTC. Translation gives CASSPRTVHEQFF. The whole variable domain, filled in from reference TRBV9 and TRBJ2-1, reads DSGVTQTPKHLITATGQRVTLRCSPRSGDLSVYWYQQSLDQGLQFLIQYYNGEERAKGNILERFSAQQFPDLHSELNLSSLELGDSALYFCASSPRTVHEQFFGPGTRLTVL.

The gene calls are TRBV27 and TRBJ2-1; tentative D call: TRBD2 (6 bases). CDR3 length: 17 amino acids. Trimming pared 5 bases from V and 5 bases from J, leaving 22 bases between. Germline V lookup: CDR1 MNHEY, CDR2 SMNVEV (reference sequence). CDR3 nucleotides: TGTGCCAGCAGTCAAGACCAGGGAGGATATCGGGACAATGAGCAGTTCTTC. Protein sequence: CASSQDQGGYRDNEQFF.

Ten or more counts support this clonotype. V gene TRBV9 combines with J gene TRBJ2-1, with D possibly TRBD2 on 6 matching bases. Trimming shortened V by 0 bases and J by 0 bases, and 10 bases separated the two germline ends. CDR3 length: 16 amino acids. CDR1 and CDR2 (germline): SGDLS, YYNGEE. DNA for the CDR3: TGTGCCAGCAGCGTAGGACCGGGACTCTCCTACAATGAGCAGTTCTTC. Its translation: CASSVGPGLSYNEQFF. The whole variable domain, remainder taken from reference TRBV9 and TRBJ2-1, is DSGVTQTPKHLITATGQRVTLRCSPRSGDLSVYWYQQSLDQGLQFLIQYYNGEERAKGNILERFSAQQFPDLHSELNLSSLELGDSALYFCASSVGPGLSYNEQFFGPGTRLTVL.

This clonotype was observed a few times. Here the CDR3 reads CASIPIGGEFYNEQFF. As DNA, the CDR3 is TGTGCCAGCATCCCAATAGGGGGCGAATTCTACAATGAGCAGTTCTTC. The chain has TRBV7-2 and TRBJ2-1; TRBD1 aligns across 7 bases. The germline V gene has CDR1 SGHTA and CDR2 FQGNSA. V was pared by 7 bases and J by 3 bases, with 12 bases of the junction left unmatched. The CDR3 sequence is 16 residues long.

The table lists this clonotype with many counts. This chain joins TRBV5-1 and TRBJ2-5; unclear D gene. The length of the CDR3 is 11 residues. V was pared by 1 base and J by 4 bases, with 2 bases between. CDR1 and CDR2 from the germline V gene are SGHRS and YFSETQ. The CDR3 loop reads CASSLRETQYF. The CDR3 bases are TGCGCCAGCAGCTTGAGAGAGACCCAGTACTTC.

This clonotype came up a few times. This chain connects TRBV27 to TRBJ2-5; 9 bases agree with TRBD1. CDR3 length: 20 residues. Germline V gives CDR1 MNHEY, CDR2 SMNVEV (reference sequence). The trim removed 2 bases at V and 0 bases at J, leaving 16 bases unmatched. CDR3 sequence reads: CASSLEEPGQGRLYQETQYF. CDR3 nucleotide sequence: TGTGCCAGCAGTTTAGAGGAACCGGGACAGGGTCGGTTGTACCAAGAGACCCAGTACTTC.

The V call is TRBV6-5, the J call TRBJ2-7, with D maybe TRBD1 (7 bases). The CDR3 has 16 amino acids. The germline V and J ends were trimmed by 0 bases and 1 base, with 13 bases remaining between them. Germline V gives CDR1 MNHEY, CDR2 SVGAGI. The CDR3 bases are TGTGCCAGCAGTTACTCGGGCGGGACAGCTTCCTACGAGCAGTACTTC. Protein: CASSYSGGTASYEQYF.

The rearrangement links TRBV5-5 to TRBJ1-5; unclear D gene. The CDR3 length is 13 residues. V lost 5 bases to trimming and J lost 6 bases, with 12 bases between them. The germline CDR1 and CDR2 sequences are SGHKS and YYEKEE (reference sequence). CDR3 loop: CASRPNPGQPQHF. The CDR3 DNA is TGTGCCAGCAGGCCGAATCCCGGTCAGCCCCAGCATTTT.

This chain uses TRBV4-2 with TRBJ2-7, with D possibly matching TRBD1 (6 bases). There are 15 residues in the CDR3. Trimming took 4 bases from V and 3 from J, leaving 16 bases between them. Germline V CDR1 and CDR2: LGHNA, YNFKEQ. The CDR3: CASSLEQGVNYEQYF. CDR3 bases: TGTGCCAGCAGCCTCGAACAGGGAGTTAACTACGAGCAGTACTTC.

The chain links TRBV12-3 or TRBV12-4 to TRBJ2-3; D gene uncertain. V was pared by 3 bases and J by 2 bases, with 9 bases between. CDR3 length equals 14 residues. For the CDR3, the DNA is TGTGCCAGCAGTTTCTCGGCATACACAGATACGCAGTATTTT. Its translation is CASSFSAYTDTQYF.

This clonotype turned up a few times. The rearrangement uses TRBV20-1 and TRBJ2-7; D may be TRBD1 or TRBD2 (5 bases each). Germline-derived CDR1 and CDR2 are DFQATT and SNEGSKA (reference sequence). CDR3 length equals 13 residues. V was trimmed by 1 base and J by 4 bases, leaving 11 bases between them. CDR3 in amino acids: CSARGRDHYEQYF. The DNA of the CDR3 is TGCAGTGCTAGAGGCCGGGACCATTACGAGCAGTACTTC.

This clonotype was seen at least ten times. This CDR3 reads CASGESGPSYEQYF. The DNA of the CDR3 is TGTGCCAGCGGGGAGAGCGGGCCTTCCTACGAGCAGTACTTC. The gene calls are TRBV7-9 and TRBJ2-7; tentatively, D is TRBD2 (6 bases). The length of the CDR3 is 14 residues. Per the germline V gene, CDR1 is SEHNR and CDR2 is FQNEAQ (reference sequence). V was cut by 8 bases and J by 1 base, with 15 bases left in between.

This clonotype was counted between two and nine times. The chain recombines TRBV29-1 with TRBJ2-3; D ambiguous. The CDR3 runs 13 residues. Trimming shortened V by 0 bases and J by 4 bases, and 8 bases separated the two germline ends. Germline lookup yields CDR1 SQVTM and CDR2 ANQGSEA. CDR3 in amino acids: CSVEDGFSDTQYF. CDR3 coding DNA: TGCAGCGTTGAAGATGGCTTCTCAGATACGCAGTATTTT.

The table lists this clonotype with a few counts. The V and J genes are TRBV30 and TRBJ1-3; no clear D. V was clipped by 3 bases and J by 2 bases, with 11 bases between them. The CDR3 is made up of 14 amino acids. In germline, CDR1 is GTSNPN, CDR2 SVGIG (reference sequence). The CDR3 sequence is CAWSLSYAGNTIYF. CDR3 DNA: TGTGCCTGGAGCCTATCTTACGCTGGAAACACCATATATTTT. Supplemented by reference TRBV30 and TRBJ1-3, the full variable domain reads SQTIHQWPATLVQPVGSPLSLECTVEGTSNPNLYWYRQAAGRGLQLLFYSVGIGQISSEVPQNLSASRPQDRQFILSSKKLLLSDSGFYLCAWSLSYAGNTIYFGEGSWLTVV.

This clonotype was seen a few times. This chain joins TRBV6-6 and TRBJ2-2; D unresolved. Per germline, CDR1 MNHNY and CDR2 SVGAGI (reference sequence). The length of the CDR3 is 12 residues. The V end lost 7 bases, the J end lost 5 bases, and 8 bases lay between the germline ends. The CDR3 sequence is CASNLGTGELFF. CDR3 sequence (DNA): TGTGCCAGCAATCTGGGAACCGGGGAGCTGTTTTTT.

This clonotype occurred a few times. The V gene is TRBV24-1, the J gene TRBJ2-7; TRBD2 matches 9 bases. There are 13 residues in the CDR3. From germline, CDR1 is KGHDR and CDR2 SFDVKD. With 5 bases clipped from V and 5 bases from J, the junction kept 3 bases outside the gene matches. CDR3 sequence (DNA): TGTGCCACCAGTGGCGGGAGGGCCAACGAGCAGTACTTC. Its translation is CATSGGRANEQYF.

Only a few counts were recorded for this clonotype. The V and J genes are TRBV10-3 and TRBJ2-3; TRBD2 matches 7 bases. V trimming: 0 bases; J trimming: 6 bases; junction bases outside the gene matches: 9. The CDR3 is 16 residues long. Germline-derived CDR1 and CDR2 are ENHRY and SYGVKD. The CDR3, as DNA: TGTGCCATCAGTGAGTCGGCGGGAGCCCCCGGGGATACGCAGTATTTT. Its translation: CAISESAGAPGDTQYF.

The CDR3 here is CSARDRNQPQHF. The CDR3, as DNA: TGCAGTGCTAGAGATCGAAATCAGCCCCAGCATTTT. The rearrangement links TRBV20-1 to TRBJ1-5; the D is unclear. V lost 0 bases to trimming and J lost 4 bases, with 4 bases between them. Germline loops: CDR1 DFQATT, CDR2 SNEGSKA (reference sequence). This CDR3 spans 12 amino acids.

Only a few counts were recorded for this clonotype. The chain joins TRBV12-3 or TRBV12-4 to TRBJ2-1; D may be TRBD1 (5 bases). There are 16 residues in the CDR3. With 7 bases removed from V and 7 bases from J, the gap between germline ends came to 23 bases. The CDR3 DNA reads as TGTGCCAGCACCCCGGCGTGGCAGGGTAAAAAGAATGAGCAGTTCTTC. This gives the protein CASTPAWQGKKNEQFF.